The present T cell receptor (beta chain) was sequenced within a study of CD8 T cells in Susac syndrome. While CD8+ and CD4+ T cells were isolated negatively, TEMRA cells were enriched by FACS. J lost 4 bases, V lost 5 bases, and 6 bases had no gene match. The CDR3 runs to 15 residues. Per germline, CDR1 SEHNR and CDR2 FQNEAQ (reference sequence). Random hexamers served to reverse transcribe roughly 0.45 to 1 ug RNA. TCRdb re-called the immunoSEQ multiplex PCR reads through MiXCR, storing one row per CDR3 protein. The table includes some 250,000 distinct CDR3 sequences, almost 97% detected once. This rearrangement joins TRBV7-9 to TRBJ1-3; 9 bases agree with TRBD1. Sequencing input: CD4+ T cells from PBMCs. This clonotype was sampled from a human donor with Susac syndrome. CDR3 DNA sequence: TGTGCCAGCAGCGCCGGGACAGGGTTAGGAAACACCATATATTTT. Protein sequence: CASSAGTGLGNTIYF.